The 32 T cell receptor beta chains presented below share a single source sample, sequenced in a study of patients and donors after allogeneic stem cell transplantation. MiXCR, run by TCRdb on the RT-PCR reads, gives a single entry per CDR3 protein. The sample lists 900,000 to 1,000,000 distinct CDR3 sequences, roughly 18% occurring once. The sample was blood, either unsorted or a sorted T cell fraction (not recorded which). These receptors were obtained from a human donor who was either an allogeneic HSCT recipient or a stem cell or donor lymphocyte infusion donor (not recorded which). It is not recorded whose cells these are; they may come from a transplant donor.

The chain combines TRBV29-1 with TRBJ2-5, with TRBD1 matching 9 bases. The junction had 8 bases not matched to a gene; V was cut back by 6 bases and J by 3 bases. CDR3 size: 14 residues. Germline V gives CDR1 SQVTM, CDR2 ANQGSEA. CDR3 nucleotides: TGCAGCGTCCCTGGCGACAGGGGGGAAGAGACCCAGTACTTC. It translates to CSVPGDRGEETQYF.

The chain has TRBV5-1 and TRBJ2-6; perhaps TRBD1 as D (6 bases). The CDR3 covers 16 residues. The V gene's germline CDR1 is SGHRS and CDR2 YFSETQ. V lost 0 bases, J lost 2 bases, and 9 bases lay in between. The CDR3 DNA sequence: TGCGCCAGCAGCTTGGATCAGGGGACTGGGGCCAACGTCCTGACTTTC. Amino acid sequence: CASSLDQGTGANVLTF.

This chain connects TRBV6-5 to TRBJ2-7; 10 bases line up with TRBD1. Per germline, CDR1 MNHEY and CDR2 SVGAGI. With 2 bases clipped from V and 7 bases from J, the junction kept 14 bases outside the gene matches. This CDR3 spans 17 amino acids. The CDR3 bases are TGTGCCAGCAGTTACGGGACAGGGGTCGCCTTCGGAGGTGAGCAGTACTTC. Translated, it gives CASSYGTGVAFGGEQYF.

The chain has TRBV18 and TRBJ1-5, with D possibly TRBD1 on 5 matching bases. CDR3 size: 15 residues. V dropped 3 bases and J dropped 4 bases, with 13 bases sitting between them. CDR1 and CDR2 from the germline V gene are KGHSH and LQKENI. In nucleotides, the CDR3 is TGTGCCAGCTCACCCGGGACTGATGGTAATCAGCCCCAGCATTTT. It yields the protein CASSPGTDGNQPQHF.

This chain links TRBV4-2 with TRBJ2-2; D uncertain. Germline loops: CDR1 LGHNA, CDR2 YNFKEQ. The CDR3 covers 16 residues. V was trimmed by 1 base and J by 3 bases, leaving 12 bases between them. CDR3 nucleotides: TGTGCCAGCAGCCAAGGAATCGGCAGAGACACCGGGGAGCTGTTTTTT. It translates to CASSQGIGRDTGELFF.

This clonotype has just a few counts. The CDR3 here is CSDRGWYEQYF. CDR3 in DNA: TGCAGTGACAGGGGGTGGTACGAGCAGTACTTC. The rearrangement joins TRBV20-1 to TRBJ2-7, with TRBD1 matching over 8 bases. CDR1 is DFQATT, CDR2 SNEGSKA, per germline (reference sequence). The CDR3 runs 11 residues. V lost 7 bases, J lost 4 bases, and 3 bases stayed unmatched.

J is TRBJ2-1 and V is TRBV20-1; 9 bases are shared with TRBD2. CDR3 length: 14 residues. Germline lookup yields CDR1 DFQATT and CDR2 SNEGSKA (reference sequence). V was clipped by 0 bases and J by 5 bases; unmatched bases: 2. DNA for the CDR3: TGCAGTGCTAGAGATCTAGCGGGGCACAATGAGCAGTTCTTC. Protein sequence: CSARDLAGHNEQFF.

The chain combines TRBV4-3 with TRBJ1-3, with D unresolved. The V end was cut by 0 bases, the J end by 0 bases, with 9 bases between. The germline V gene has CDR1 LGHNA and CDR2 YSLEER. CDR3 length: 16 residues. The CDR3 DNA is TGCGCCAGCAGCCAAGATCCGGTCCTCTCTGGAAACACCATATATTTT. Translation gives CASSQDPVLSGNTIYF.

This clonotype was recorded a few times. The V call is TRBV4-1, the J call TRBJ2-3, with a possible D match to TRBD1 (6 bases). Trimming left V 6 bases short and J 5 bases short, with 15 bases between. The CDR3 length is 14 residues. CDR1 MGHRA and CDR2 YSYEKL come from the germline V gene. CDR3 nucleotides: TGCGCCAGCAGGTCGCAGGGGAGTCGAGATACGCAGTATTTT. Translated: CASRSQGSRDTQYF.

This clonotype was counted many times. This chain links TRBV5-1 with TRBJ2-7; weak D call: TRBD1 (6 bases). This CDR3 comprises 14 residues. Germline lookup yields CDR1 SGHRS and CDR2 YFSETQ. Trimming took off 0 bases at V and 2 bases at J, with 9 bases between the two ends. CDR3 DNA: TGCGCCAGCAGCTTGGGACAGGCACCCTACGAGCAGTACTTC. The encoded protein is CASSLGQAPYEQYF.

The V and J genes are TRBV18 and TRBJ2-7; TRBD2 is a possible D gene (5 bases). This CDR3 has 15 residues. V lost 4 bases and J lost 1, with 14 bases in between. The germline V gene has CDR1 KGHSH and CDR2 LQKENI. CDR3 in amino acids: CASSQTPDSSYEQYF. The CDR3 DNA reads TGTGCCAGCTCACAAACGCCGGACTCATCCTACGAGCAGTACTTC.

Here the CDR3 DNA reads TGTGCCAGCAGTTTCTGGGGGAGAAAGGGCTACGAGCAGTACTTC. This encodes CASSFWGRKGYEQYF. V usage is TRBV27 and J usage is TRBJ2-7; either TRBD1 or TRBD2 may supply D (5 bases each). CDR3 length: 15 amino acids. Trimming took off 3 bases at V and 3 bases at J, with 15 bases between the two ends. Germline CDR1 is MNHEY and CDR2 is SMNVEV (reference sequence).

The chain uses TRBV20-1 and TRBJ2-3; TRBD2 is a possible D gene (6 bases). Germline CDR1 DFQATT, CDR2 SNEGSKA (reference sequence). V was cut by 6 bases and J by 3 bases, with 19 bases left in between. This CDR3 comprises 15 residues. The CDR3 is CSAPIPGLGTDTQYF. The CDR3, as DNA: TGCAGTGCACCAATCCCGGGACTTGGAACAGATACGCAGTATTTT.

The V call is TRBV20-1, the J call TRBJ2-7; D gene uncertain. The CDR3 runs 12 residues. V was clipped by 6 bases and J by 0 bases, with 9 bases between them. Germline CDR1 is DFQATT and CDR2 is SNEGSKA (reference sequence). The CDR3 DNA is TGCAGTGCCCCAACAGCCTCCTACGAGCAGTACTTC. It is translated as CSAPTASYEQYF.

V is TRBV30 and J is TRBJ1-6; no definite D call. This CDR3 has 11 residues. V was trimmed by 7 bases and J by 9 bases, leaving 10 bases between them. Germline V CDR1 and CDR2: GTSNPN, SVGIG (reference sequence). The chain's CDR3 is CASDRGSPLHF. Written as DNA, the CDR3 is TGTGCCTCCGATCGGGGTTCACCCCTCCACTTT.

V usage is TRBV20-1 and J usage is TRBJ2-5; D may be TRBD2 (5 bases). V lost 2 bases, J lost 2 bases, and 12 bases lay in between. The V gene's germline CDR1 is DFQATT and CDR2 SNEGSKA (reference sequence). The CDR3 length is 14 residues. CDR3 bases: TGCAGTGCTAGACGGGGTACCAAACAAGAGACCCAGTACTTC. Translating gives CSARRGTKQETQYF.

The chain joins TRBV28 to TRBJ2-1; TRBD2 agrees at 13 bases. Germline V lookup: CDR1 MDHEN, CDR2 SYDVKM. After removal of 5 bases from V and 4 bases from J, the junction contained 11 bases not matched to a gene. The CDR3 contains 18 residues. The CDR3 region is CASSPILAGGKSYNEQFF. CDR3 coding DNA: TGTGCCAGCAGTCCAATACTAGCGGGAGGGAAGAGTTACAATGAGCAGTTCTTC.

The rearrangement links TRBV15 to TRBJ2-1; D unclear. Trimming removed 4 bases at V and 5 bases at J, with 18 bases between. Per the germline V gene, CDR1 is LNHNV and CDR2 is YYDKDF (reference sequence). The CDR3 spans 16 residues. The CDR3: CATSNLWIPEDNEQFF. CDR3 nucleotides: TGTGCCACCAGCAACTTATGGATACCCGAAGACAATGAGCAGTTCTTC.

Ten or more counts support this clonotype. This sequence joins TRBV20-1 and TRBJ2-1; unclear D gene. V lost 5 bases to trimming and J lost 7 bases, with 6 bases between them. Germline V CDR1 and CDR2: DFQATT, SNEGSKA (reference sequence). The CDR3 covers 10 residues. This chain's CDR3 is CSAWYNEQFF. The CDR3 DNA sequence: TGCAGTGCTTGGTATAATGAGCAGTTCTTC.

This clonotype has only a few counts. The rearrangement joins TRBV11-2 to TRBJ2-7; D ambiguous. The V and J ends lost 2 bases and 1 base respectively, with 12 bases between them. This CDR3 comprises 15 residues. Germline lookup yields CDR1 SGHAT and CDR2 FQNNGV. CDR3 region: CASSLHPEKSYEQYF. CDR3 nucleotide sequence: TGTGCCAGCAGCTTACATCCGGAGAAGTCCTACGAGCAGTACTTC.

The table lists this clonotype with a few counts. The chain employs TRBV7-9 and TRBJ2-1; perhaps D is TRBD1 or TRBD2 (5 bases each). CDR3 length: 17 amino acids. The V end lost 6 bases, the J end lost 1 base, and 19 bases lay between the germline ends. The germline V gene encodes CDR1 SEHNR and CDR2 FQNEAQ (reference sequence). The CDR3 DNA reads TGTGCCAGCAGACCAGATACCCGGGACCGGTCCTACAATGAGCAGTTCTTC. It encodes CASRPDTRDRSYNEQFF.

V and J are TRBV7-2 and TRBJ2-5, with 13 bases that match TRBD2. V gave up 5 bases and J gave up 5 bases; unmatched junction bases: 11. Germline V lookup: CDR1 SGHTA, CDR2 FQGNSA. The CDR3 runs 17 residues. For the CDR3, the DNA is TGTGCCAGCAGCCCCAGCGGACTAGCGGGGGTCTGGGAGACCCAGTACTTC. It specifies CASSPSGLAGVWETQYF.

This clonotype turned up a few times. This rearrangement joins TRBV12-3 or TRBV12-4 to TRBJ1-4; D is unresolved. Trimming stripped 7 bases from V and 7 bases from J, with 13 bases between. The CDR3 has 13 residues. The CDR3 sequence: CASIDGPGEKLFF. The CDR3 region has the DNA TGTGCCAGCATTGACGGGCCGGGTGAAAAACTGTTTTTT.

This clonotype was counted only a few times. The V and J genes are TRBV5-1 and TRBJ2-3; D gene ambiguous. The CDR3 sequence is 16 residues long. Deletions cut 0 bases from V and 6 bases from J, with 17 bases between. CDR1 and CDR2 from the germline V gene are SGHRS and YFSETQ. This CDR3 is CASSLGLTVPPDTQYF. CDR3 sequence (DNA): TGCGCCAGCAGCTTGGGTCTCACCGTACCTCCGGATACGCAGTATTTT.

The chain is built from TRBV20-1 and TRBJ1-1; D perhaps matches TRBD1 (5 bases). The germline V gene has CDR1 DFQATT and CDR2 SNEGSKA (reference sequence). V lost 2 bases and J lost 5, with 15 bases in between. CDR3 length: 14 amino acids. Written as DNA, the CDR3 is TGCAGTGCTAGATATCCAGGGCAAGAAACTGAAGCTTTCTTT. The encoded protein is CSARYPGQETEAFF.

The CDR3 loop reads CASSLLGGTSTDTQYF. The CDR3 nucleotides are TGTGCCAGCAGCTTATTGGGGGGGACAAGCACAGATACGCAGTATTTT. This chain links TRBV7-3 with TRBJ2-3; D may be TRBD2 (7 bases). V was pared by 2 bases and J by 0 bases, with 12 bases between. CDR3 length: 16 amino acids. Germline CDR1 and CDR2: SGHTA and FQGTGA.

The chain combines TRBV20-1 with TRBJ2-1; D is possibly TRBD2 (6 bases). CDR3 length: 12 amino acids. V gave up 3 bases and J gave up 8 bases, with 11 bases separating them. CDR1 is DFQATT and CDR2 is SNEGSKA in the germline V gene (reference sequence). CDR3 loop: CSASRPGDEQFF. Here the CDR3 DNA reads TGCAGTGCTAGTCGTCCGGGGGATGAGCAGTTCTTC.

This chain uses TRBV12-3 or TRBV12-4 with TRBJ2-7, with D perhaps matching TRBD1 (5 bases). The V end was cut by 6 bases, the J end by 7 bases, with 16 bases between. The CDR3 covers 13 residues. The CDR3 region has the DNA TGTGCCAGCAGGGTCGGATTTTCAGGGGAGCAGTACTTC. The encoded protein is CASRVGFSGEQYF.

This clonotype has only a few counts. The chain uses TRBV11-2 and TRBJ2-2; D gene unclear. CDR3 length equals 18 residues. Germline V gives CDR1 SGHAT, CDR2 FQNNGV. Between the trimmed V and J ends, which lost 3 bases and 0 bases, there was a span of 17 bases. The CDR3 sequence is CASSFKSYPQTNTGELFF. The CDR3 coding sequence is TGTGCCAGCAGCTTTAAGTCATATCCACAGACGAACACCGGGGAGCTGTTTTTT.

The genes are TRBV20-1 and TRBJ1-2, with D perhaps matching TRBD1 (5 bases). Per the germline V gene, CDR1 is DFQATT and CDR2 is SNEGSKA (reference sequence). The CDR3 is 14 residues long. V was clipped by 0 bases and J by 4 bases, with 12 bases between them. CDR3 sequence: CSARDQWGGYGYTF. In nucleotides, the CDR3 is TGCAGTGCTAGAGATCAATGGGGGGGCTATGGCTACACCTTC.

Only a few counts were recorded for this clonotype. The CDR3 spells CASSLYLSGTDTQYF. CDR3 sequence (DNA): TGTGCCAGCAGCTTGTACCTTAGTGGCACAGATACGCAGTATTTT. The chain joins TRBV11-2 to TRBJ2-3; D gene unclear. The germline V and J ends were trimmed by 3 bases and 1 base, with 11 bases remaining between them. Germline loops: CDR1 SGHAT, CDR2 FQNNGV. This CDR3 has 15 residues.

The CDR3 region is CASSQDIASGTADTQYF. The CDR3 DNA sequence: TGTGCCAGCAGCCAAGATATCGCTAGCGGTACTGCAGATACGCAGTATTTT. The chain joins TRBV3-1 to TRBJ2-3; TRBD2 matches at 7 bases. After removal of 0 bases from V and 4 bases from J, the junction contained 10 bases not matched to a gene. CDR1 is LGHDT and CDR2 is YNNKEL in the germline V gene (reference sequence). CDR3 length: 17 residues.